This T cell receptor beta chain was sequenced in a study of cytotoxic CD8 clonotypes in ibrutinib-treated CLL (dated by TCRdb to about 2021). Background for the entire study: The cohort was composed of under 12 relapsed/refractory and roughly 16 treatment-naive patients; IGHV unmutated status was identified in some 17 patients. Longitudinal samples were available for about 30% of the 86 trial participants. Cryopreserved peripheral blood mononuclear cells were collected before treatment, at response, and at either disease progression or sustained remission. Samples averaged 255,043 productive templates and some 96,000 productive rearrangements. Partial responses were observed in about 25 patients and complete responses in 2; after a median follow-up of 68 months, remission was maintained in 14 patients and progression was observed in some twelve. Patients were still on ibrutinib when every remission and progressive disease sample was collected. Response samples were obtained after a median of around eleven months of treatment, with a range of roughly 6 to 40 months.

A MiSeq instrument was used for deep resolution sequencing, which targeted depths ranging from 1 in 1 million up to 1 in 200,000 T cells, with coverage averaging 10x for each clonotype. The immunoSEQ hsTCRB Kit was used to generate TCR beta libraries. As for the original processing: The data were analyzed with ImmunoSEQ Analyzer and ImmunoSEQ Data Assistant, and V, D and J gene assignments followed IMGT definitions. Clonality, which ranges from 0 to 1, was calculated as one minus the normalized Shannon entropy of productive rearrangement frequencies. Public clonotype analysis was restricted to overrepresented clonotypes comprising at least 0.05% of each patient's repertoire. Repertoires from 10 to 15 age-matched healthy donors in immuneACCESS were used as clonality controls. This immuneACCESS table, as held by TCRdb, lists in-frame sequences with V and J called but not all clones. Of the missing ones, under half trace to an unresolved V gene in checked studies; the others have no known cause. D and trimming come from the DNA, and the V and J calls and clone size come from that table. The sample profile shows about 57,000 clones; 56% of them were found once. The ten largest make up about 20% of the sample.

The time point label, as the study defines it: 20 to 25 months on ibrutinib. Roughly 1.9 micrograms of genomic DNA were extracted from cryopreserved PBMCs for TCR beta library preparation. Longitudinal blood samples from CLL patients on ibrutinib monotherapy underwent high-throughput TCR beta sequencing. The patients took part in an open-label, single-center phase 2 trial of ibrutinib monotherapy. This clone was detected a few times. There is no known antigen for this receptor. The input lacks base qualities; no much larger clone sits a single base away. Summary of the overall study and its limitations: Public clonotypes were rare and either shrank or stayed stable during treatment, and the rise in clonality at ibrutinib response reflected expansion of private clonotypes. At baseline, clonality was higher than in age-matched healthy donors and showed a strong correlation with circulating CD8+ T-cell counts. Lymph node repertoires were not examined, and the timing of sampling was not matched between patients in sustained remission and those whose disease progressed. An increase in clonality was observed at ibrutinib response, with clonality remaining stable during sustained remission and falling back toward baseline at progression.

The CDR3 covers 15 residues, taking in both the cysteine and the phenylalanine. Of the read, only the CDR3 DNA is kept; its 45 bases are in frame from base 1. V is clipped by 7 bases and J by 3 bases, and the sequence between their germline boundaries is 16 bases long. CDR1 and CDR2, per the germline V gene, are MDHEN and SYDVKM. This chain is built from TRBV28 and TRBJ1-5; 5 matching bases give a weak D call of TRBD1. This material consisted of PBMCs, taken after 24 months of ibrutinib treatment. The sequence was collected from a human donor with chronic lymphocytic leukemia. The nucleotide sequence is given as TGTGCCAGCACTCCCCAGGGCAGATTCAATCAGCCCCAGCATTTT. It specifies CASTPQGRFNQPQHF.